Sequencing of this T cell receptor (beta chain) was carried out in a study of shared T cell receptors in the human thymus. Assay: immunoSEQ multiplex PCR; the TCRdb copy retains only in-frame clones and omits some. This repertoire shows hundreds of thousands of clones, 88% found once; its top ten account for 0.0095% to 0.011%. With V trimmed by 5 bases and J by 4 bases, 6 bases remained unmatched. Germline CDR1 and CDR2: SGHNT and YENEEA. The CDR3 runs to 14 residues. This sample also belongs to another study, concerning human thymus T cells.

The TCR sequence derives from a boy younger than two with a congenital heart defect. The chain links TRBV11-3 to TRBJ1-2, with 8 bases that match TRBD1. The sequenced sample consisted of thymocytes. CDR3: CASSAPGGSYGYTF. The CDR3 nucleotides read TGTGCCAGCAGCGCCCCAGGGGGCTCCTATGGCTACACCTTC.